Included here is one T cell receptor (beta chain) sequence, with context. The clone's antigen remains unknown. No base-level quality is on record; no much larger clone is a single base apart. The library was prepared using PCR. Sequencing was performed on an Illumina HiSeq 2500. TCR libraries were prepared with molecular barcoding, using unique molecular identifiers to normalize TCRbeta repertoire quantification. TCRdb trimmed public reads at Q25 via fastp, called clones via MiXCR and kept in-frame beta chains. For every CDR3 protein sequence, its rows merge into one entry that carries the most common genes and DNA. This sample comprises fewer than 550,000 distinct CDR3 sequences, roughly an eighth of them detected only once. Approximately 15% of the sample goes to the ten largest clones. This sample is drawn from a study of T-cell reconstitution after alpha-beta-depleted transplantation in children (dated by TCRdb to the mid-2010s). Turning to the overall study: T-cell immune reconstitution after TCRalphabeta/CD19-depleted allogeneic hematopoietic cell transplantation in children was quantitatively tracked in the study by means of TCR repertoire profiling. The paper's findings and limits, for the study overall: The high TCRbeta diversity at day 60 in some patients was ascribed to recipient T cells and intrathymic progenitors that had survived conditioning. The apparently early recovery of alphabetaT-cell counts about two months after transplant reportedly depended on only several hundred rapidly expanded clones that came from non-depleted graft cells. Over subsequent months, a decline in hyperexpanded clone frequencies was noted, and after one year, T-cell counts and TCRbeta diversity were mostly ascribed to newly produced T cells.

What the treatment or condition label conveys for this sample: allogeneic hematopoietic cell transplantation with graft depleted of TCRalphabeta T cells and CD19 B cells. The children who served as transplant recipients had been given grafts of TCRalphabeta/CD19-depleted allogeneic hematopoietic cells. From the cysteine through the phenylalanine, the CDR3 covers 16 amino acids. The DNA shown is the 48-base CDR3, in frame from base 1. CDR1 SEHNR and CDR2 FQNEAQ were looked up in the germline V gene (reference sequence). The V end loses 2 bases and the J end loses 6 bases, and a stretch of 17 bases separates them.

The sample consisted of PBMCs, mostly from graft donor cells, taken 180 days after TCRalphabeta/CD19-depleted stem cell transplant. The sequence is built from TRBV7-9 and TRBJ2-1, with TRBD2 as a weak D call on 6 bases. This TCR was recovered from a female patient younger than 10 who had a stem cell transplant for aplastic anemia, so the T cells may come from the graft donor. CDR3 sequence: CASSLLRAGLVNEQFF. The nucleotide sequence is TGTGCCAGCAGCTTATTGCGGGCGGGGCTTGTCAATGAGCAGTTCTTC.